This T cell receptor (beta chain) was identified during a study of T cell changes during pregnancy in multiple sclerosis. The CDR3 totals 13 residues. Looked up from germline, CDR1 is ENHRY and CDR2 is SYGVKD. Trimming at V came to 5 bases and at J to 5 bases, leaving 4 bases not matched to a gene. Assay used: immunoSEQ multiplex PCR; TCRdb lists only in-frame clones, some missing. The sample has under 110,000 clones, less than 95% seen once; the top ten hold approximately 1.5%. The source was peripheral blood, collected after pregnancy. This TCR came from a female donor with multiple sclerosis, enrolled in a pregnancy study. This sequence joins TRBV10-3 and TRBJ1-1; 8 bases are shared with TRBD1. CDR3 DNA sequence: TGTGCCATCAGTACGACAGGGGAGACTGAAGCTTTCTTT. It translates to CAISTTGETEAFF.